This T cell receptor beta chain comes out of a study of naive and memory T cell subsets. Broader study findings: In naive cells, over 90% of TCR sequences were seen only once. Between naive and memory subsets, TCR abundance power law exponents differed. Especially in CD8 cells, naive repertoires contained a few larger clonotypes, possibly CD45RA-re-expressing memory cells.

Both TRBC1 and TRBC2 were covered by a beta constant-region primer of two equimolar oligonucleotides. TCRdb reprocessed the UMI-ligation and nested PCR reads with MiXCR, giving one entry per CDR3 protein. The sample lists roughly 140,000 distinct CDR3 sequences, 15% to 20% seen once, with roughly 0.14% in the top ten. This clonotype was seen more than once but under ten times. What it binds is not known. The CDR3 extends over 17 amino acids. Germline V CDR1 and CDR2: MDHEN, SYDVKM. V was clipped by 2 bases and J by 6 bases; unmatched bases: 12. Cells stained for CD3, CD4, CD8, CD45RA and CD27 were sorted into four subsets.

This chain connects TRBV28 to TRBJ2-1; the match to TRBD2 covers 8 bases. The TCR sequence derives from a human donor in good health. Sequenced sample: naive CD4+ T cells from blood. Here the CDR3 DNA reads TGTGCCAGCAGTTTACTAACCGGGAGGGGGTCGGGCAATGAGCAGTTCTTC. It specifies CASSLLTGRGSGNEQFF.